This T cell receptor (beta chain) was captured by sequencing in a study of shared clonotypes between healthy human individuals. Note on this clone: The target antigen is unknown.

Researchers ran the assay at a deep level. Clones were sequenced by immunoSEQ multiplex PCR, and TCRdb holds only the in-frame ones, with some missing. The sample contains approximately 2,300,000 clones, around 92% of which appear only once. CD4+ cells underwent separation, giving CD45RA+ naive and CD45RA-negative memory subsets. Study-wide results and caveats: Non-shared clonotypes showed lower generation probabilities than clonotypes common to all four donors. Only blood was sampled; tissue repertoires likely differ.

V lost 6 bases and J 0 bases, leaving 11 bases between the germline ends. This CDR3 spans 15 amino acids. CDR1 is MNHNS, CDR2 SASEGT, per germline. V usage is TRBV6-1 and J usage is TRBJ1-4; D is perhaps TRBD1 (6 bases). This sequence was found in a man aged 18-30 years in good health. Some clones in this sample may be carry-over from other donors' samples. Input material: naive CD4+ T cells from PBMCs. Subset noted: CD45RA+ positively selected. CDR3 protein: CASRSGDTTNEKLFF. CDR3 bases: TGTGCCAGCAGGTCGGGGGACACAACTAATGAAAAACTGTTTTTT.